This record concerns one T cell receptor (beta chain) sequence. The data belong to a study of blood T cell repertoires in COVID-19. Whole-study context: The samples span acute and convalescent COVID-19 from the United States, Italy and Spain. PBMCs, B-cell-depleted T cells, or T cells were the source of the cDNA or gDNA that made up the material.

The germline V and J ends were trimmed by 7 bases and 2 bases, with 8 bases remaining between them. CDR1 MNHNY and CDR2 SVGAGI come from the germline V gene (reference sequence). The CDR3 loop spans 13 amino acids. Per the study methods: Reference gene primer amplification gave nucleated cell count estimates. Clones were read by immunoSEQ multiplex PCR, and TCRdb kept only the in-frame ones, dropping some. V and J calls and clone size are as listed in that table; D and trimming were resolved from the DNA. This sample yields roughly 300,000 clones, of which 87% are seen a single time; less than 9.5% belongs to the top ten.

The sequence derives from a woman in her forties or fifties who had recovered from COVID-19. This chain connects TRBV6-6 to TRBJ1-4, with a tentative D call TRBD1 (6 bases). Sequencing was done on a sample of peripheral blood. The CDR3, as DNA: TGTGCCAGCATTGACAGGACTAATGAAAAACTGTTTTTT. This gives the protein CASIDRTNEKLFF.